Listed below are T cell receptor beta chains from one sample, sequenced in a study of T cells in Graves' hyperthyroidism and ophthalmopathy. A single record per CDR3 protein comes from TCRdb applying MiXCR to the multiplex PCR reads. The repertoire holds 400,000 to 600,000 distinct CDR3 sequences, with around 20% as singletons. The sequenced material came from blood. These receptors were obtained from a man aged 18-30 years with Graves' hyperthyroidism. Each CDR3 is given with its conserved first and last residue. D genes are given only for firm matches. Clone size is given for some rows only: seen once, a few or many times, or a class if the clone is expanded.

V	D	size	J	DNA	CDR3
TRBV27	-	many	TRBJ1-5	TGTGCCAGCAAGCTCCTCGGGGATGGGAGCAATCAGCCCCAGCATTTT	CASKLLGDGSNQPQHF
TRBV2	TRBD1	many	TRBJ1-1	TGTGCCAGCACCGAAGCAGGACAGGGGGCAACTGAAGCTTTCTTT	CASTEAGQGATEAFF
TRBV10-3	TRBD1	-	TRBJ2-7	TGTGCCATCAGTTCCGGACAGGGGAGGGCCTACGAGCAGTACTTC	CAISSGQGRAYEQYF
TRBV2	TRBD1	many	TRBJ2-7	TGTGCCAGCAGTGGGGGACAGTACTACGAGCAGTACTTC	CASSGGQYYEQYF
TRBV2	-	-	TRBJ2-1	TGTGCCAGCATTCGGGAGTCCTACAATGAGCAGTTCTTC	CASIRESYNEQFF
TRBV12-3/TRBV12-4	TRBD1	-	TRBJ1-2	TGTGCCAGCACTCTAAGAGGGGGCAACGGCTACACCTTC	CASTLRGGNGYTF
TRBV24-1	TRBD1	-	TRBJ2-2	TGTGCCACCAGTGATTTCAGGCGTCGAGACAGGGGGGATGACACCGGGGAGCTGTTTTTT	CATSDFRRRDRGDDTGELFF
TRBV27	-	many	TRBJ2-5	TGTGCCAGCAGTTTATCGGGGAAGACCCAGTACTTC	CASSLSGKTQYF
TRBV6-1	-	-	TRBJ2-7	TGTGCCAGCAGTGGAGGATTCCCTTCCTACGAGCAGTACTTC	CASSGGFPSYEQYF
TRBV6-1	-	-	TRBJ1-2	TGTGCCAGCAGTGTAGCTGACAGGTATGGCTACACCTTC	CASSVADRYGYTF
TRBV30	TRBD1	-	TRBJ2-2	TGTGCCTGGAGTGTGACAGGGATGAACACCGGGGAGCTGTTTTTT	CAWSVTGMNTGELFF
TRBV9	TRBD2	few	TRBJ2-2	TGTGCCAGCAGCGTAAGGTCGGGGGGAGACGGGGAGCTGTTTTTT	CASSVRSGGDGELFF
TRBV15	-	many	TRBJ2-5	TGTGCCACCAGCAGAGGGGGTCAGGGGGAGACCCAGTACTTC	CATSRGGQGETQYF
TRBV6-1	TRBD1	many	TRBJ1-1	TGTGCCAGCAGCTCGGACAGGACGAACACTGAAGCTTTCTTT	CASSSDRTNTEAFF
TRBV7-2	-	-	TRBJ2-2	TGTGCCAGCAGCTTAGTCAGTCCCGGGGAGCTGTTTTTT	CASSLVSPGELFF
TRBV5-1	-	many	TRBJ2-2	TGCGCCAGCAGCTTTCCGGGTACCGGGGAGCTGTTTTTT	CASSFPGTGELFF
TRBV5-1	-	many	TRBJ1-1	TGCGCCAGCAGCCCCTGGGTCCTAGGAACTGAAGCTTTCTTT	CASSPWVLGTEAFF
TRBV2	TRBD1	few	TRBJ2-2	TGTGCCAGCAACTCCGGGACAGGGAATGGCGGGGAGCTGTTTTTT	CASNSGTGNGGELFF
TRBV12-3/TRBV12-4	TRBD1	many	TRBJ2-5	TGTGCCAGCAGTTTTTCGACAGGGCCGGGAGAGACCCAGTACTTC	CASSFSTGPGETQYF
TRBV28	TRBD1	many	TRBJ1-1	TGTGCCAGCAGTTACAGGGGAGGGGGAACTGAAGCTTTCTTT	CASSYRGGGTEAFF
TRBV11-2	TRBD2	many	TRBJ2-2	TGTGCCAGCAGTCTCACTAGCGGGGGGTACACCGGGGAGCTGTTTTTT	CASSLTSGGYTGELFF
TRBV12-3/TRBV12-4	TRBD1	-	TRBJ1-2	TGTGCCAGCAGTTTGAGGGGGCGGTATGGCTACACCTTC	CASSLRGRYGYTF
TRBV6-2/TRBV6-3	-	-	TRBJ2-7	TGTGCCAGCAGTTACTTCCCCCGAGTCGACAGGACCTACGCCTACGAGCAGTACTTC	CASSYFPRVDRTYAYEQYF
TRBV12-3/TRBV12-4	-	-	TRBJ2-7	TGTGCCAGCAGTTTAATGCGTGAGCAGTACTTC	CASSLMREQYF
TRBV12-3/TRBV12-4	TRBD2	many	TRBJ2-5	TGTGCCAGCAGTTTACGGAGCGGGGGCCGAGAGACCCAGTACTTC	CASSLRSGGRETQYF
TRBV29-1	TRBD1	few	TRBJ1-1	TGCAGCGTTGCTACTCAGGGGGCGGGCACTGAAGCTTTCTTT	CSVATQGAGTEAFF
TRBV28	-	many	TRBJ1-6	TGTGCCAGCCGTACAGGGAGAAGGGCGGGATCACCCCTCCACTTT	CASRTGRRAGSPLHF
TRBV5-5	TRBD1	-	TRBJ1-2	TGTGCCAGCAGCTTGGTCGGACAGGGTTATGATGGCTACACCTTC	CASSLVGQGYDGYTF
TRBV6-1	-	-	TRBJ1-2	TGTGCCATCAGACGACACCGCTATGGCTACACCTTC	CAIRRHRYGYTF
TRBV12-5	TRBD1	many	TRBJ1-5	TGTGCTAGTGGTTTGGCCCCGGGGGACAGGGCCAATAGAATTATGCCCCAGCATTTT	CASGLAPGDRANRIMPQHF
TRBV28	TRBD1	many	TRBJ1-2	TGTGCCAGCAGTTTACCGGGACAGTCCGCCGACGGCTACACCTTC	CASSLPGQSADGYTF
TRBV6-5	TRBD2	few	TRBJ2-7	TGTGCCAGCAGTTACCTAGCGGGAGGACTAAACGAGCAGTACTTC	CASSYLAGGLNEQYF
TRBV6-1	-	once	TRBJ1-1	TGTGCCAGCAGTGAAGATGCACCGGACACTGATGCTTTCTTT	CASSEDAPDTDAFF
TRBV6-2/TRBV6-3	-	-	TRBJ2-7	TGTGCCAGCAGACCCTTTAGCAGGACGAGCTCCTACGAGCAGTACTTC	CASRPFSRTSSYEQYF
TRBV29-1	-	few	TRBJ2-3	TGCAGCGTTGAGTCGGGGCGCGATACGCAGTATTTT	CSVESGRDTQYF
TRBV5-1	TRBD1	-	TRBJ1-1	TGCGCCAGCAGCCCGGGACAGGGTTTGAAAGCTTTCTTT	CASSPGQGLKAFF
TRBV7-2	-	many	TRBJ2-2	TGTGCCAGCAGCCCCCCCACGATGACCGGGGAGCTGTTTTTT	CASSPPTMTGELFF
TRBV30	-	few	TRBJ1-1	TGTGCCTGGGGGGTTGACGCTGAAGCTTTCTTT	CAWGVDAEAFF
TRBV7-2	-	few	TRBJ2-1	TGTGCCAGCAGCTACCCCCTTGGCGGCCCCTACAATGAGCAGTTCTTC	CASSYPLGGPYNEQFF
TRBV6-4	-	-	TRBJ1-2	TGTGCCAGCAGTGACTCCGTGGGTTACAGCGGGAGCTACACCTTC	CASSDSVGYSGSYTF
TRBV20-1	-	-	TRBJ1-2	TGCAGTGCTATATCCAGGTGGGGCTACACCTTC	CSAISRWGYTF
TRBV6-1	TRBD1	many	TRBJ1-5	TGTGCCAGCAGACCGGGACAGGGGCGCAATCAGCCCCAGCATTTT	CASRPGQGRNQPQHF
TRBV2	-	many	TRBJ1-3	TGTGCCAGCCTGACAGGCTCTGGAAACACCATATATTTT	CASLTGSGNTIYF
TRBV11-2	-	many	TRBJ2-7	TGTGCCAGCAGCTCTCACCTGGGCGAGCAGTACTTC	CASSSHLGEQYF
TRBV29-1	-	many	TRBJ1-1	TGCAGCGGACTGAGGGGAGGCGCGGCGAACACTGAAGCTTTCTTT	CSGLRGGAANTEAFF
TRBV20-1	TRBD2	many	TRBJ2-5	TGCAGTGCTAGCCCAACTAGCGGGGGGGTCGGGGAGACCCAGTACTTC	CSASPTSGGVGETQYF
TRBV6-1	-	many	TRBJ2-5	TGTGCCAGCAGTGAAGCAGGGGTCCCCCAAGAGACCCAGTACTTC	CASSEAGVPQETQYF
TRBV3-1	-	many	TRBJ1-1	TGTGCCAGCAGCCAAGCCCCCGGCACTGAAGCTTTCTTT	CASSQAPGTEAFF
TRBV6-2/TRBV6-3	-	many	TRBJ2-7	TGTGCCAGCAGTCCCCAGTACTTC	CASSPQYF
TRBV9	-	many	TRBJ1-1	TGTGCCAGCAGCAAAACAGGGTTGGCCACTGAAGCTTTCTTT	CASSKTGLATEAFF
TRBV7-9	-	many	TRBJ2-5	TGTGCCAGCAGCTTTAACCCGAGGGGCCAAGAGACCCAGTACTTC	CASSFNPRGQETQYF
TRBV6-1	-	-	TRBJ1-2	TGTGCCAGCAGTCCCGGGAAGTTCGTAGGCTACACCTTC	CASSPGKFVGYTF